This TCR beta chain originates from a study of early T cells in non-severe SARS-CoV-2 infection. Study in general: Unsorted whole blood bulk RNA was sequenced, with unpaired chains. Regarding the study as a whole: The study's VDJdb matching favored anti-spike CD8 responses and missed private and CD4 specificities.

This CDR3 has 13 amino acids. Germline trimming cut 6 bases from V and 6 bases from J; bases unmatched to any gene: 9. CDR1 and CDR2 from the germline V gene are SQVTM and ANQGSEA. This clonotype was counted many times. Its antigen is as yet unknown. MiXCR, run by TCRdb on the 5' RACE reads, gives a single entry per CDR3 protein. The table records some 29,000 distinct CDR3 sequences, over 4.5% of them present only once. This chain links TRBV29-1 with TRBJ2-5; TRBD1 agrees at 8 bases. Specimen: whole blood. The source of this sequence is an adult who was a healthcare worker with PCR-confirmed SARS-CoV-2 infection or an uninfected control (not recorded which). CDR3 coding DNA: TGCAGCGTGGACGGACAGGGTGGGAAGACCCAGTACTTC. It specifies CSVDGQGGKTQYF.